This T cell receptor (beta chain) was obtained from a study of blood T cell repertoires in COVID-19. Participant-given clinical history determined each cohort assignment. Each recovered donor of Cohort 3 presented with two negative PCRs, clearance, or symptom resolution. V lost 0 bases and J lost 6; bases outside the gene matches: 3. CDR1 and CDR2 from the germline V gene are SGHRS and YFSETQ. The CDR3 is 15 amino acids. On this clone: Other DNA sequences in the sample encode the same CDR3.

Using immunoSEQ multiplex PCR, the repertoire was profiled, and TCRdb retains in-frame clones only, with some absent. Among approximately 360,000 clones listed, 80% to 85% were seen once. Sequencing input: PBMCs or T cells enriched from blood (not recorded which). V gene TRBV5-1 combines with J gene TRBJ2-1, with 10 bases matching TRBD2. This sequence originates from a woman aged 50 to 60 who had recovered from COVID-19. CDR3 nucleotide sequence: TGCGCCAGCAGCTTGGGGCTAGCGGGGGTCAATGAGCAGTTCTTC. It encodes CASSLGLAGVNEQFF.